This TCR beta chain was obtained from a study of cytomegalovirus exposure and HLA in healthy donors. The PCR ran on 60 Vbeta and 13 Jbeta primers. Clones were sequenced by immunoSEQ multiplex PCR, and TCRdb holds only the in-frame ones, with some missing. This table has around 190,000 clones, around 75% appearing once. This CDR3 comprises 14 residues. Germline V gene sequence: CDR1 MNHNS, CDR2 SASEGT. Trimming pared 2 bases from V and 4 bases from J, leaving 12 bases between. Sequenced: PBMCs. This clonotype was sampled from a woman younger than 45 in good health and CMV-seropositive. The rearrangement joins TRBV6-1 to TRBJ2-7; a weak D match, TRBD1 (6 bases). The CDR3 DNA reads as TGTGCCAGCAGTGAATATCCAGGGGTTTACGAGCAGTACTTC. This translates into CASSEYPGVYEQYF.